The 16 T cell receptor beta chains below come from one sample, sequenced in a study of CD8 T cells in ankylosing spondylitis. Study-wide findings and caveats: For ankylosing spondylitis blood, a TCR beta motif of about 8 highly homologous variants appeared characteristic.

Using its own MiXCR run on the 5' RACE reads, TCRdb lists one record per CDR3 protein. The data show some 800,000 distinct CDR3 sequences, 12% seen once. These receptors lack a known antigen. Source material: blood, either unsorted or a sorted T cell fraction (not recorded which). The receptors stem from a male donor with ankylosing spondylitis.

This clonotype was counted at least ten times. CDR3 sequence (DNA): TGTGCCAGCAGCATCTACCCCAGGGACGGGAGACCGGAGACCCAGTACTTC. Residues: CASSIYPRDGRPETQYF. The chain uses TRBV7-6 and TRBJ2-5; possibly TRBD2 for D (6 bases). Germline assignment: CDR1 SGHVS and CDR2 FNYEAQ. The CDR3 is made up of 17 amino acids. The V end was cut by 5 bases, the J end by 5 bases, with 24 bases between.

There are many counts of this clonotype. The chain couples TRBV11-2 to TRBJ1-1; 7 bases align to TRBD1. Trimming cost V 1 base and J 1 base; bases outside gene matches: 3. This CDR3 is built from 15 residues. Germline V lookup: CDR1 SGHAT, CDR2 FQNNGV. CDR3 in amino acids: CASSLAGQWNTEAFF. DNA of the CDR3: TGTGCCAGCAGCTTAGCGGGACAGTGGAACACTGAAGCTTTCTTT.

The chain uses TRBV7-2 and TRBJ2-5, with 7 positions matching TRBD1. Germline CDR1 reads SGHTA; CDR2 reads FQGNSA. V was pared by 2 bases and J by 5 bases, with 5 bases of the junction left unmatched. The CDR3 runs to 14 residues. The CDR3 coding sequence is TGTGCCAGCAGCTTAAGGGGGCTCTGGGAGACCCAGTACTTC. Translated: CASSLRGLWETQYF.

The chain recombines TRBV7-2 with TRBJ2-7; D ambiguous. Germline V gives CDR1 SGHTA, CDR2 FQGNSA. The V and J ends lost 4 bases and 0 bases respectively, with 13 bases between them. The CDR3 has 15 residues. In DNA, the CDR3 is TGTGCCAGCAGCTCACATGGGCAGAGCTCCTACGAGCAGTACTTC. Its translation is CASSSHGQSSYEQYF.

This clonotype was detected a few times. The V and J genes are TRBV14 and TRBJ2-5; unclear D gene. Trimming cost V 2 bases and J 2 bases, with 12 bases left between them. Germline V gives CDR1 SGHDN, CDR2 FVKESK. This CDR3 has 15 residues. This CDR3 is CASSQTTRIQETQYF. In DNA, the CDR3 is TGTGCCAGCAGCCAAACAACACGTATACAAGAGACCCAGTACTTC.

This chain uses TRBV4-2 with TRBJ2-3, with 11 bases fitting TRBD2. Germline V gene sequence: CDR1 LGHNA, CDR2 YNFKEQ. V was clipped by 4 bases and J by 4 bases; unmatched bases: 7. CDR3 length: 16 residues. CDR3 sequence reads: CASSPLALAGADTQYF. In DNA, the CDR3 is TGTGCCAGCAGCCCCCTGGCACTAGCGGGAGCAGATACGCAGTATTTT.

The chain uses TRBV4-1 and TRBJ2-3; D ambiguous. V lost 2 bases to trimming and J lost 2 bases, with 8 bases between them. Germline CDR1 is MGHRA and CDR2 is YSYEKL. CDR3 length equals 14 residues. This CDR3 is CASSQRIYTDTQYF. CDR3 sequence (DNA): TGCGCCAGCAGCCAACGGATATACACAGATACGCAGTATTTT.

The chain links TRBV7-8 to TRBJ2-1; the match to TRBD1 covers 8 bases. The CDR3 sequence is 15 residues long. In germline, CDR1 is SGHVS, CDR2 FQNEAQ. Losses at the gene ends were 5 bases for V and 0 bases for J; bases not matched to a gene: 3. The CDR3 coding sequence is TGTGCCAGCAGCCGGGGACAGGCCTCCTACAATGAGCAGTTCTTC. Its protein product is CASSRGQASYNEQFF.

This clonotype was counted ten times or more. The rearrangement uses TRBV29-1 and TRBJ2-1; TRBD2 matches 13 bases. Germline values: CDR1 SQVTM, CDR2 ANQGSEA. The CDR3 covers 13 residues. After removal of 7 bases from V and 7 bases from J, the junction contained 4 bases not matched to a gene. CDR3 amino acids: CSELAGGWNEQFF. The CDR3 coding sequence is TGCAGCGAACTAGCGGGAGGGTGGAATGAGCAGTTCTTC.

This clonotype has only a few counts. The V gene is TRBV7-9, the J gene TRBJ2-7; D is perhaps TRBD1 or TRBD2 (6 bases each). CDR1 and CDR2 (germline): SEHNR, FQNEAQ (reference sequence). This CDR3 has 14 residues. V was shortened by 3 bases and J by 4 bases, with 13 bases between the two germline ends. The CDR3 region has the DNA TGTGCCAGCAGCTTCCACCGGGGGCGTTACGAGCAGTACTTC. This sequence encodes CASSFHRGRYEQYF.

J is TRBJ1-2 and V is TRBV6-2 or TRBV6-3; D call uncertain. Germline V CDR1 and CDR2: MNHEY, SVGEGT. This CDR3 has 12 amino acids. The V gene lost 3 bases and the J gene lost 2 bases, with 4 bases spanning the gap. The CDR3 loop is CASSYQNYGYTF. The CDR3 DNA follows: TGTGCCAGCAGTTATCAGAACTATGGCTACACCTTC.

This clonotype has more than one count but fewer than ten. This chain joins TRBV27 and TRBJ1-2, with 8 nucleotides matching TRBD1. The CDR3 sequence is 16 residues long. Trimming removed 6 bases from V and 2 bases from J; junction bases left unmatched: 11. Germline V lookup: CDR1 MNHEY, CDR2 SMNVEV (reference sequence). The CDR3 bases are TGTGCCAGCAGGGGTGAGGGACAGGTCAGAAACTATGGCTACACCTTC. Its protein product is CASRGEGQVRNYGYTF.

The rearrangement joins TRBV5-1 to TRBJ2-3; 9 bases align to TRBD2. Germline CDR1 SGHRS, CDR2 YFSETQ. J gave up 4 bases and V 3 bases, and 6 bases lay outside the gene matches. This CDR3 is 15 amino acids long. The CDR3 sequence is CASSSGTSSPDTQYF. The CDR3 coding sequence is TGCGCCAGCAGCTCGGGGACTAGCTCCCCAGATACGCAGTATTTT.

This clonotype showed up just a few times. The chain is built from TRBV7-2 and TRBJ2-7; D gene ambiguous. Trimming stripped 2 bases from V and 0 bases from J, with 11 bases between. The CDR3 is 15 residues long. Germline CDR1 SGHTA, CDR2 FQGNSA. DNA of the CDR3: TGTGCCAGCAGCTTAAGGGTGGATAGCTCCTACGAGCAGTACTTC. It yields the protein CASSLRVDSSYEQYF.

The chain carries TRBV5-1 and TRBJ1-3; D not resolved. CDR1 and CDR2 from the germline V gene are SGHRS and YFSETQ. V gave up 0 bases and J gave up 0 bases, with 10 bases separating them. This CDR3 contains 16 residues. The CDR3 DNA sequence: TGCGCCAGCAGCTTGGAATCCAGCCGCTCTGGAAACACCATATATTTT. Protein sequence: CASSLESSRSGNTIYF. The variable domain in full, with the rest retrieved from reference TRBV5-1 and TRBJ1-3, is KAGVTQTPRYLIKTRGQQVTLSCSPISGHRSVSWYQQTPGQGLQFLFEYFSETQRNKGNFPGRFSGRQFSNSRSEMNVSTLELGDSALYLCASSLESSRSGNTIYFGEGSWLTVV.

This sequence joins TRBV11-2 and TRBJ2-5; D unclear. Per germline, CDR1 SGHAT and CDR2 FQNNGV. This CDR3 region has 13 residues. The germline V and J ends were trimmed by 6 bases and 7 bases, with 15 bases remaining between them. The CDR3 DNA is TGTGCCAGCAGTTTACATGATCTCGGGACCCAGTACTTC. Protein sequence: CASSLHDLGTQYF.